Below are 28 T cell receptor beta chains sequenced from a single sample in a study of cytomegalovirus exposure and HLA in healthy donors. The PCR used 60 Vbeta and 13 Jbeta primers. The repertoire was sequenced with immunoSEQ multiplex PCR; TCRdb's copy has only in-frame clones and lacks some. This table has some 110,000 clones, around three quarters appearing once. The sequenced material came from PBMCs. These TCRs come from a woman in her late teens or twenties in good health and CMV-seropositive.

The gene calls are TRBV10-1 and TRBJ2-3, with 11 bases aligning to TRBD2. The CDR3 length is 15 residues. Germline values: CDR1 WNHNN, CDR2 SYGVQD (reference sequence). V gave up 5 bases and J gave up 7 bases; unmatched junction bases: 8. CDR3 protein: CASSNSGRVVYTQYF. The CDR3 bases are TGCGCCAGCAGTAATAGCGGGAGGGTAGTCTATACGCAGTATTTT.

This chain links TRBV27 with TRBJ1-5, with D perhaps matching TRBD1 (5 bases). Trimming pared 3 bases from V and 5 bases from J, leaving 8 bases between. The germline V gene has CDR1 MNHEY and CDR2 SMNVEV (reference sequence). The CDR3 is 13 amino acids. The CDR3 loop is CASSLAGHQPQHF. The CDR3, as DNA: TGTGCCAGCAGTTTGGCGGGGCATCAGCCCCAGCATTTT.

The genes are TRBV13 and TRBJ2-7; weak D call: TRBD1 (5 bases). Trimming cost V 1 base and J 5 bases, with 6 bases left between them. In germline, CDR1 is PRHDT, CDR2 FYEKMQ (reference sequence). CDR3 length: 12 residues. In DNA form, the CDR3 reads TGTGCCAGCAGCTTAGAGGGGCACGAGCAGTACTTC. Its translation is CASSLEGHEQYF.

The chain is built from TRBV2 and TRBJ1-4; no clear D gene. V was cut by 4 bases and J by 2 bases, with 14 bases left in between. The length of the CDR3 is 16 residues. From germline, CDR1 is SNHLY and CDR2 FYNNEI. The DNA of the CDR3 is TGTGCCAGCAGTGTGGAGGCCGCGGGGACTAATGAAAAACTGTTTTTT. The encoded protein is CASSVEAAGTNEKLFF.

The rearrangement joins TRBV5-1 to TRBJ2-7; a possible D gene is TRBD2 (5 bases). Trimming cost V 0 bases and J 4 bases, with 14 bases left between them. This CDR3 contains 15 residues. Germline CDR1 and CDR2: SGHRS and YFSETQ. CDR3 sequence: CASSLAAGTWYEQYF. The CDR3 bases are TGCGCCAGCAGCTTGGCCGCGGGTACTTGGTACGAGCAGTACTTC.

The rearrangement links TRBV9 to TRBJ1-2; a possible D gene is TRBD1 (6 bases). Trimming took 0 bases from V and 5 from J, leaving 17 bases between them. The length of the CDR3 is 16 residues. CDR1 and CDR2 (germline): SGDLS, YYNGEE. The DNA for the CDR3 is TGTGCCAGCAGCGTAGAGTTGGGGCAGGGGCAATATGGCTACACCTTC. Translated: CASSVELGQGQYGYTF.

The chain links TRBV7-8 to TRBJ1-5; D perhaps matches TRBD1 (5 bases). The germline CDR1 and CDR2 sequences are SGHVS and FQNEAQ. Trimming stripped 3 bases from V and 7 bases from J, with 13 bases between. This CDR3 contains 14 residues. CDR3 coding DNA: TGTGCCAGCAGCTTTCTTTCAGGGCGCCAGCCCCAGCATTTT. The encoded protein is CASSFLSGRQPQHF.

The sample holds one count of this clone. The chain uses TRBV7-8 and TRBJ2-7; 7 bases align to TRBD1. This CDR3 comprises 17 residues. Germline CDR1 reads SGHVS; CDR2 reads FQNEAQ. J gave up 2 bases and V 5 bases, and 15 bases lay outside the gene matches. The CDR3: CASSQSAPGGRAYEQYF. CDR3 nucleotides: TGTGCCAGCAGCCAATCCGCCCCAGGGGGACGTGCCTACGAGCAGTACTTC.

The chain combines TRBV28 with TRBJ2-3, with TRBD2 identical over 11 bases. The V segment lost 3 bases and the J segment 3 bases; nucleotides outside the gene matches: 8. This CDR3 region has 17 residues. Germline V lookup: CDR1 MDHEN, CDR2 SYDVKM. Here the CDR3 DNA reads TGTGCCAGCAGTTTGACACTAGCGGGGGCAAGTACAGATACGCAGTATTTT. Translated, it gives CASSLTLAGASTDTQYF.

In its sample, this clone was seen once. The CDR3 bases are TGCGCCAGCAGCTTGGGTCAAGCAGGGATGGCAGTGGAGACCCAGTACTTC. Its protein product is CASSLGQAGMAVETQYF. This chain joins TRBV5-1 and TRBJ2-5; D is perhaps TRBD1 (5 bases). The CDR3 is made up of 17 amino acids. Trimming took off 0 bases at V and 5 bases at J, with 20 bases between the two ends. Germline loops: CDR1 SGHRS, CDR2 YFSETQ.

The chain links TRBV7-9 to TRBJ2-3; D possibly corresponds to TRBD1 (7 bases). V was shortened by 1 base and J by 4 bases, with 18 bases between the two germline ends. The CDR3 covers 17 residues. Per the germline V gene, CDR1 is SEHNR and CDR2 is FQNEAQ (reference sequence). The CDR3 bases are TGTGCCAGCAGCTTAGAACTAACAGGGGAGGTCCCAGATACGCAGTATTTT. The encoded protein is CASSLELTGEVPDTQYF.

This clone was recorded once. The chain couples TRBV5-1 to TRBJ2-2; 8 nucleotides line up with TRBD2. Germline assignment: CDR1 SGHRS and CDR2 YFSETQ. The CDR3 is 15 amino acids. J lost 3 bases, V lost 2 bases, and 3 bases had no gene match. CDR3 sequence: CASSFSGSDTGELFF. The CDR3 bases are TGCGCCAGCAGCTTCAGCGGGAGCGACACCGGGGAGCTGTTTTTT.

The chain employs TRBV10-1 and TRBJ2-1; 9 positions match TRBD2. Germline trimming cut 5 bases from V and 3 bases from J; bases unmatched to any gene: 2. Germline-derived CDR1 and CDR2 are WNHNN and SYGVQD (reference sequence). CDR3 length: 14 residues. The CDR3 DNA reads TGCGCCAGCAGTCTAGCGGGATACTACAATGAGCAGTTCTTC. Translating gives CASSLAGYYNEQFF.

This clone was observed a single time. This chain uses TRBV16 with TRBJ1-1, with 10 nucleotides matching TRBD1. Trimming took 5 bases from V and 11 from J; bases not matched to a gene: 11. CDR3 length: 14 residues. Germline values: CDR1 KGHSY, CDR2 FQNENV. The CDR3 nucleotides are TGTGCCAGCAGCGGGGCTAATGACAGGGGGCTGGCTTTCTTT. Translation: CASSGANDRGLAFF. The complete variable domain, with remaining parts taken from reference TRBV16 and TRBJ1-1, reads GEEVAQTPKHLVRGEGQKAKLYCAPIKGHSYVFWYQQVLKNEFKFLISFQNENVFDETGMPKERFSAKCLPNSPCSLEIQATKLEDSAVYFCASSGANDRGLAFFGQGTRLTVV.

The chain uses TRBV6-6 and TRBJ1-1, with 10 bases aligning to TRBD1. The germline CDR1 and CDR2 sequences are MNHNY and SVGAGI (reference sequence). V gave up 5 bases and J gave up 6 bases; unmatched junction bases: 9. The CDR3 loop spans 15 amino acids. The CDR3 loop is CASSTDRGRGPEAFF. CDR3 in DNA: TGTGCCAGCAGTACTGACAGGGGGCGAGGCCCTGAAGCTTTCTTT.

The chain uses TRBV25-1 and TRBJ1-1, with D perhaps TRBD1 (5 bases). This CDR3 spans 15 amino acids. CDR1 is MGHDK, CDR2 SYGVNS, per germline. Trimming removed 5 bases at V and 3 bases at J, with 16 bases between. The CDR3 DNA is TGTGCCAGCAGTCCATGGGGGGGAAGGGACACTGAAGCTTTCTTT. Translating gives CASSPWGGRDTEAFF.

The chain joins TRBV11-3 to TRBJ1-1, with 7 nucleotides matching TRBD1. The germline gives CDR1 SGHNT, CDR2 YENEEA. With V trimmed by 1 base and J by 8 bases, 13 bases remained unmatched. This CDR3 has 16 amino acids. CDR3 sequence (DNA): TGTGCCAGCAGCTTAGGGCTATCTAACAGGGGCCAAGAAGCTTTCTTT. Translating it yields CASSLGLSNRGQEAFF.

The chain has TRBV6-1 and TRBJ2-1, with D possibly matching TRBD2 (5 bases). The CDR3 spans 14 residues. CDR1 and CDR2 from the germline V gene are MNHNS and SASEGT. The V end was cut by 3 bases, the J end by 10 bases, with 16 bases between. CDR3: CASSEWESNGEQFF. Here the CDR3 DNA reads TGTGCCAGCAGTGAGTGGGAGTCCAATGGCGAGCAGTTCTTC.

This chain connects TRBV7-9 to TRBJ2-7; TRBD2 is a possible D gene (6 bases). Between the trimmed V and J ends, which lost 2 bases and 2 bases, there was a span of 13 bases. Germline V lookup: CDR1 SEHNR, CDR2 FQNEAQ (reference sequence). The CDR3 totals 15 residues. CDR3 nucleotide sequence: TGTGCCAGCAGCTTATCCGGGACTGCCCCCTACGAGCAGTACTTC. As protein: CASSLSGTAPYEQYF.

The V call is TRBV4-2, the J call TRBJ2-3, with TRBD2 matching 7 bases. V lost 0 bases and J lost 14; bases outside the gene matches: 14. Germline lookup yields CDR1 LGHNA and CDR2 YNFKEQ. This CDR3 is 15 amino acids long. This CDR3 is CASSQDASGNFGWYF. The CDR3 DNA reads as TGTGCCAGCAGCCAAGATGCTAGCGGTAACTTCGGGTGGTATTTT.

CDR3 amino acids: CASSLALADRDKQYF. The CDR3 coding sequence is TGTGCCAGCAGCTTAGCTTTGGCGGACAGGGACAAGCAGTACTTC. The V gene is TRBV11-3, the J gene TRBJ2-7, with 8 bases matching TRBD1. Germline CDR1 SGHNT, CDR2 YENEEA. This CDR3 spans 15 amino acids. J lost 8 bases, V lost 1 base, and 10 bases had no gene match.

The CDR3 nucleotides read TGCGCCAGCAGCCCGGGGACAGCCACAGATACGCAGTATTTT. Residues: CASSPGTATDTQYF. This chain joins TRBV5-1 and TRBJ2-3; 7 bases align to TRBD1. There are 14 residues in the CDR3. Per germline, CDR1 SGHRS and CDR2 YFSETQ. Trimming at V came to 4 bases and at J to 2 bases, leaving 4 bases not matched to a gene. The entire variable domain, with the rest obtained from reference TRBV5-1 and TRBJ2-3, is as follows: KAGVTQTPRYLIKTRGQQVTLSCSPISGHRSVSWYQQTPGQGLQFLFEYFSETQRNKGNFPGRFSGRQFSNSRSEMNVSTLELGDSALYLCASSPGTATDTQYFGPGTRLTVL.

In this sample, this clone turned up a few times. This chain connects TRBV2 to TRBJ2-7; 13 positions match TRBD2. Germline assignment: CDR1 SNHLY and CDR2 FYNNEI. CDR3 length: 15 residues. Trimming took 2 bases from V and 8 from J; bases not matched to a gene: 6. The CDR3 is CASSEPGLAGVKQYF. CDR3 bases: TGTGCCAGCAGTGAACCAGGACTAGCGGGAGTAAAGCAGTACTTC.

This clone occurred once. The chain couples TRBV27 to TRBJ1-1; D possibly corresponds to TRBD1 (6 bases). Trimming pared 3 bases from V and 0 bases from J, leaving 8 bases between. The CDR3 covers 14 residues. Germline V lookup: CDR1 MNHEY, CDR2 SMNVEV (reference sequence). The CDR3 DNA reads TGTGCCAGCAGTTTGGACAGTCTGAACACTGAAGCTTTCTTT. It codes for CASSLDSLNTEAFF.

This chain uses TRBV10-2 with TRBJ2-5; D gene ambiguous. V shed 7 bases and J shed 4 bases, with 13 bases lying between them. The CDR3 covers 13 residues. Germline V gene data show CDR1 as WSHSY and CDR2 as SAAADI. The CDR3 nucleotides are TGCGCCAGCAACGTTGAGTCTGGAGAGACCCAGTACTTC. Amino acids: CASNVESGETQYF.

This rearrangement joins TRBV19 to TRBJ1-1; D is undetermined. Germline lookup yields CDR1 LNHDA and CDR2 SQIVND (reference sequence). V was trimmed by 3 bases and J by 3 bases, leaving 11 bases between them. The CDR3 sequence is 14 residues long. CDR3 loop: CASSIFGGYTEAFF. CDR3 bases: TGTGCCAGTAGTATTTTTGGCGGTTACACTGAAGCTTTCTTT.

The chain couples TRBV6-5 to TRBJ1-2, with TRBD1 identical over 8 bases. The germline CDR1 and CDR2 sequences are MNHEY and SVGAGI. This CDR3 spans 14 amino acids. J was trimmed by 7 bases and V by 2 bases; bases with no gene match: 6. CDR3 in DNA: TGTGCCAGCAGTTACCGACAGGGGTATCTTGGCTACACCTTC. Its translation is CASSYRQGYLGYTF.

This clone was counted once. The chain links TRBV7-9 to TRBJ1-1; D is uncertain. This CDR3 contains 12 residues. From germline, CDR1 is SEHNR and CDR2 FQNEAQ (reference sequence). V shed 1 base and J shed 7 bases, with 7 bases lying between them. As DNA, the CDR3 is TGTGCCAGCAGCTTAGGTCCCAGTGAAGCTTTCTTT. Protein: CASSLGPSEAFF.